This TCR beta chain was identified in a study of blood T cells in healthy people across ages. V dropped 2 bases and J dropped 11; count of bases not matched to a gene: 9. Germline-derived CDR1 and CDR2 are LGHDT and YNNKEL (reference sequence). This CDR3 contains 15 residues. This clonotype was found a few times. Its matching antigen is unknown. Whole-study findings and limits: Per-million-T-cell TCR beta diversity fell roughly linearly with age. In long-lived donors, naive CD4+ cell counts and diversity exceeded those of aged donors.

The second PCR ran roughly 6 to 11 cycles with a sample-barcoded 5' primer and J-beta primers. Tagging of each cDNA molecule was performed by a template-switch adaptor with 12 random nucleotides. TCRdb passed the 5' RACE reads through MiXCR, listing each CDR3 protein once. Here the sample spans about a million distinct CDR3 sequences, around 48% being singletons. The specimen sequenced was blood. The rearrangement uses TRBV3-1 and TRBJ1-6; 7 bases agree with TRBD1. The source is a man younger than 45 in good health. The CDR3 bases are TGTGCCAGCAGCCAAATCGACAGGGACACGACACCCCTCCACTTT. Translation gives CASSQIDRDTTPLHF.